One and the same sample provided the 9 T cell receptor beta chains below, sequenced in a study of shared clonotypes between healthy human individuals. Some clones are missing from TCRdb's copy, which holds only in-frame ones; the method was immunoSEQ multiplex PCR. The sample records around 2.5 million clones, 93% being singletons. The sequencing input was naive CD4+ T cells from PBMCs. Subset given: CD45RA+ positively selected. All receptors derive from a man between 18 and 35 years old in good health. Some clones in this sample may be carry-over from other donors' samples.

The J gene is TRBJ2-3, the V gene TRBV6-6; D remains ambiguous. V was cut by 6 bases and J by 2 bases, with 6 bases left in between. This CDR3 is built from 12 residues. Germline lookup yields CDR1 MNHNY and CDR2 SVGAGI (reference sequence). CDR3 nucleotides: TGTGCCAGCAGCGGCGTCACAGATACGCAGTATTTT. It codes for CASSGVTDTQYF.

The genes are TRBV7-3 and TRBJ2-3; 11 bases are a match to TRBD2. Trimming took 5 bases from V and 4 from J; bases not matched to a gene: 20. Germline V gene sequence: CDR1 SGHTA, CDR2 FQGTGA. CDR3 length equals 20 residues. CDR3 in amino acids: CASSPTGGSGRAGTADTQYF. CDR3 sequence (DNA): TGTGCCAGCAGCCCCACCGGGGGTAGCGGGAGGGCCGGGACGGCAGATACGCAGTATTTT.

The CDR3 DNA is TGTGCCAGCTCACCACCGTTCGGGGCCTACGAGCAGTACTTC. This encodes CASSPPFGAYEQYF. V is TRBV18 and J is TRBJ2-5; TRBD2 might be the D (5 bases). TRBJ2-7 matches the DNA end more closely, so the J call is doubtful. This CDR3 contains 14 residues. Germline CDR1 reads KGHSH; CDR2 reads LQKENI.

This clone was detected once. The chain recombines TRBV18 with TRBJ1-2; 7 nucleotides line up with TRBD1. CDR3 length equals 14 residues. Losses at the gene ends were 5 bases for V and 2 bases for J; bases not matched to a gene: 5. Germline CDR1 reads KGHSH; CDR2 reads LQKENI. Here the CDR3 DNA reads TGTGCCAGCTCAATAACGACAGGGAACTATGGCTACACCTTC. Its translation: CASSITTGNYGYTF.

The rearrangement joins TRBV28 to TRBJ1-5; TRBD1 agrees at 10 bases. The CDR3 has 19 residues. From germline, CDR1 is MDHEN and CDR2 SYDVKM. With 2 bases clipped from V and 9 bases from J, the junction kept 19 bases outside the gene matches. The CDR3 nucleotides are TGTGCCAGCAGTTTACAGGGACAGGGGATTCCTATAGCAATCATGCCCCAGCATTTT. It is translated as CASSLQGQGIPIAIMPQHF.

Concerning this clone itself: This same CDR3 is encoded by further DNA sequences in the sample. The rearrangement links TRBV7-9 to TRBJ2-2; D is undetermined. This CDR3 spans 14 amino acids. CDR1 and CDR2 (germline): SEHNR, FQNEAQ (reference sequence). The V gene lost 5 bases and the J gene lost 1 base, with 8 bases spanning the gap. CDR3 coding DNA: TGTGCCAGCAGCCTGGGTGTGAACACCGGGGAGCTGTTTTTT. Translating gives CASSLGVNTGELFF.

V usage is TRBV28 and J usage is TRBJ2-7; D unclear. Germline CDR1 is MDHEN and CDR2 is SYDVKM. Trimming stripped 6 bases from V and 2 bases from J, with 17 bases between. This CDR3 has 15 residues. CDR3: CASSRWGSSAYEQYF. CDR3 bases: TGTGCCAGCAGCCGATGGGGATCTTCCGCCTACGAGCAGTACTTC.

The genes are TRBV27 and TRBJ1-4, with D possibly TRBD1 on 6 matching bases. Trimming left V 6 bases short and J 6 bases short, with 14 bases between. The germline V gene encodes CDR1 MNHEY and CDR2 SMNVEV (reference sequence). The CDR3 covers 14 residues. The chain's CDR3 is CASSDGQFYEKLFF. The CDR3 DNA reads as TGTGCCAGCAGCGATGGACAGTTTTATGAAAAACTGTTTTTT.

This chain links TRBV7-2 with TRBJ2-3; TRBD2 aligns across 10 bases. Germline V lookup: CDR1 SGHTA, CDR2 FQGNSA. V was clipped by 2 bases and J by 2 bases; unmatched bases: 4. The CDR3 length is 16 residues. CDR3 amino acids: CASSLRAGGSTDTQYF. CDR3 DNA sequence: TGTGCCAGCAGCTTACGAGCGGGAGGGTCCACAGATACGCAGTATTTT.